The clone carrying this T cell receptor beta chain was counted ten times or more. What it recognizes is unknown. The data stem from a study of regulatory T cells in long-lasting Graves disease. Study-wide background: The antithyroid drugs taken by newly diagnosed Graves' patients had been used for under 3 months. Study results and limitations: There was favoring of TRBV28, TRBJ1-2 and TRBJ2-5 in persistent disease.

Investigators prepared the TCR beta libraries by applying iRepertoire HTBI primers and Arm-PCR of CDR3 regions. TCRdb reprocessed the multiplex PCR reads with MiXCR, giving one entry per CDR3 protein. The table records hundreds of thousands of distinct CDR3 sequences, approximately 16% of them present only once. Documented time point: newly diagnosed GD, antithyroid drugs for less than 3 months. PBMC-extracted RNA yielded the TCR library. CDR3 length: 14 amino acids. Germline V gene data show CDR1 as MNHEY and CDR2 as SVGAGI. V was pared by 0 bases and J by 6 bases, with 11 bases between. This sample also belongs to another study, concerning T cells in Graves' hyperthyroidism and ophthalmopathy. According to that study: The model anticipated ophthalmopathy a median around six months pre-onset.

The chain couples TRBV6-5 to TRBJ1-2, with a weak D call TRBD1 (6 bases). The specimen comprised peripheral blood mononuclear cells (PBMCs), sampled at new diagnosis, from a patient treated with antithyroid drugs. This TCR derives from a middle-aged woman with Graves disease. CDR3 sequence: CASSYSFPGDGYTF. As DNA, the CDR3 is TGTGCCAGCAGTTACTCGTTCCCAGGGGATGGCTACACCTTC.